Only one count was recorded for the clone carrying this TCR beta chain. Its antigen is unknown. This record belongs to a study of T cell responses to AZD1222 COVID-19 vaccine. Data came from immunoSEQ multiplex PCR; TCRdb stores just in-frame clones and leaves some out. The profile covers 150,000 to 200,000 clones, with 90% appearing a single time and less than 3% taken by the ten largest. Trimming took off 2 bases at V and 3 bases at J, with 9 bases between the two ends. Germline CDR1 and CDR2: SGHKS and YYEKEE (reference sequence). The CDR3 covers 13 residues. Notes on the study in general: Only a handful of AZD1222 recipients, more than 5 in all, had baseline seropositivity.

The sequencing used peripheral blood, collected on day 0 of AZD1222 vaccination. The genes are TRBV5-5 and TRBJ2-7, with TRBD1 as a possible D gene (6 bases). The sequence came from an adult in good health. This CDR3 reads CASSFQGIYEQYF. CDR3 bases: TGTGCCAGCAGCTTTCAGGGGATCTACGAGCAGTACTTC.